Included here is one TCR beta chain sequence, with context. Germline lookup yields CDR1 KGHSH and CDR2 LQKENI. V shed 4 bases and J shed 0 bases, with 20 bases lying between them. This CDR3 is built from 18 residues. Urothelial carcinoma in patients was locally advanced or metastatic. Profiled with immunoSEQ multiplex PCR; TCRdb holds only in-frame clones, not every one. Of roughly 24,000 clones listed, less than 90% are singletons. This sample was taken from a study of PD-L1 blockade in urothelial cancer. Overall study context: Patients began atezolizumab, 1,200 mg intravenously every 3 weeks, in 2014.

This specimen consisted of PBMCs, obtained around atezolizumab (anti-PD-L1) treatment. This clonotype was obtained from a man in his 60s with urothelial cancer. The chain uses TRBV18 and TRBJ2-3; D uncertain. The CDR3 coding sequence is TGTGCCAGCTCACGGCTTAAAGTCCTTACGTTTAGCACAGATACGCAGTATTTT. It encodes CASSRLKVLTFSTDTQYF.